A selection of T cell receptor beta chains follows, all from one sample in a study of beta chain features in type 1 diabetes. Repertoires were generated with immunoSEQ multiplex PCR, while TCRdb's copy carries only in-frame clones and drops some. The sample has roughly 340,000 clones, roughly 13% seen once. Sequencing was carried out using naive CD4+ T cells from blood. These receptor sequences come from a young woman with type 1 diabetes. The CDR3 runs from the conserved cysteine through the conserved F or W. Fields, in order: D gene, clone size, V gene, J gene, CDR3 length, CDR3 protein, CDR3 DNA. The D gene is left open where the match is weak. Clone size is not always given. Where it is, it says once, few, many or a class for expanded clones.

d_call: .; clone_size: .; v_call: TRBV5-6; j_call: TRBJ2-7; cdr3_length: 13; cdr3_aa: CASSVPGVYEQYF; cdr3_nt: TGTGCCAGCAGCGTCCCCGGGGTCTACGAGCAGTACTTC
d_call: .; clone_size: .; v_call: TRBV9; j_call: TRBJ2-4; cdr3_length: 14; cdr3_aa: CASNPGTEGNIQYF; cdr3_nt: TGTGCCAGCAACCCCGGGACGGAGGGAAACATTCAGTACTTC
d_call: TRBD1; clone_size: .; v_call: TRBV9; j_call: TRBJ1-2; cdr3_length: 16; cdr3_aa: CASSVAGTAFNYGYTF; cdr3_nt: TGTGCCAGCAGCGTAGCGGGGACAGCTTTTAACTATGGCTACACCTTC
d_call: .; clone_size: few; v_call: TRBV13; j_call: TRBJ2-5; cdr3_length: 15; cdr3_aa: CASSLGGRVAETQYF; cdr3_nt: TGTGCCAGCAGCCTAGGCGGCAGGGTGGCGGAGACCCAGTACTTC
d_call: .; clone_size: few; v_call: TRBV19; j_call: TRBJ1-6; cdr3_length: 14; cdr3_aa: CASSIPPPDSPLHF; cdr3_nt: TGTGCCAGTAGTATTCCGCCGCCAGATTCACCCCTCCACTTT
d_call: TRBD1; clone_size: .; v_call: TRBV7-9; j_call: TRBJ1-1; cdr3_length: 15; cdr3_aa: CASSTSGQGNTEAFF; cdr3_nt: TGTGCCAGCAGCACCTCGGGACAGGGGAACACTGAAGCTTTCTTT
d_call: TRBD1; clone_size: .; v_call: TRBV30; j_call: TRBJ1-2; cdr3_length: 13; cdr3_aa: CAWADDRGYGYTF; cdr3_nt: TGTGCCTGGGCAGACGACAGGGGGTATGGCTACACCTTC
d_call: .; clone_size: .; v_call: TRBV2; j_call: TRBJ1-2; cdr3_length: 13; cdr3_aa: CASMSWEDYGYTF; cdr3_nt: TGTGCCAGCATGTCTTGGGAGGACTATGGCTACACCTTC
d_call: .; clone_size: .; v_call: TRBV5-1; j_call: TRBJ1-1; cdr3_length: 12; cdr3_aa: CASSGANTEAFF; cdr3_nt: TGCGCCAGCAGCGGAGCGAACACTGAAGCTTTCTTT
d_call: TRBD2; clone_size: .; v_call: TRBV19; j_call: TRBJ2-4; cdr3_length: 13; cdr3_aa: CASSRDYQDIQYF; cdr3_nt: TGTGCCAGTAGCAGGGACTACCAGGACATTCAGTACTTC
d_call: .; clone_size: few; v_call: TRBV15; j_call: TRBJ1-3; cdr3_length: 15; cdr3_aa: CATSTGQNSGNTIYF; cdr3_nt: TGTGCCACCAGCACCGGACAGAACTCTGGAAACACCATATATTTT
d_call: TRBD2; clone_size: .; v_call: TRBV28; j_call: TRBJ2-7; cdr3_length: 13; cdr3_aa: CASSLRDYNEQYF; cdr3_nt: TGTGCCAGCAGTTTACGGGACTACAACGAGCAGTACTTC
d_call: TRBD2; clone_size: .; v_call: TRBV5-8; j_call: TRBJ2-7; cdr3_length: 15; cdr3_aa: CASERRGGNTYEQYF; cdr3_nt: TGTGCCAGCGAGCGGCGGGGGGGGAATACCTACGAGCAGTACTTC
d_call: TRBD2; clone_size: .; v_call: TRBV9; j_call: TRBJ2-3; cdr3_length: 15; cdr3_aa: CASTLTSGSTDTQYF; cdr3_nt: TGTGCCAGCACCCTGACTAGCGGCTCCACAGATACGCAGTATTTT
d_call: .; clone_size: .; v_call: TRBV7-9; j_call: TRBJ2-5; cdr3_length: 15; cdr3_aa: CASSRRRTEIETQYF; cdr3_nt: TGTGCCAGCAGCCGAAGGAGGACGGAAATCGAGACCCAGTACTTC
d_call: TRBD2; clone_size: few; v_call: TRBV10-3; j_call: TRBJ2-7; cdr3_length: 15; cdr3_aa: CAISPPSGRSYEQYF; cdr3_nt: TGTGCCATCAGTCCCCCTAGCGGGAGGTCCTACGAGCAGTACTTC
d_call: TRBD1; clone_size: .; v_call: TRBV5-1; j_call: TRBJ1-1; cdr3_length: 14; cdr3_aa: CASSLRTGNTEAFF; cdr3_nt: TGCGCCAGCAGTCTCCGGACAGGGAACACTGAAGCTTTCTTT
d_call: TRBD2; clone_size: .; v_call: TRBV18; j_call: TRBJ2-7; cdr3_length: 15; cdr3_aa: CASSRRTSVNYEQYF; cdr3_nt: TGTGCCAGCTCACGAAGGACTAGCGTAAACTACGAGCAGTACTTC
d_call: .; clone_size: few; v_call: TRBV4-2; j_call: TRBJ1-3; cdr3_length: 15; cdr3_aa: CASIPGAGAGNTIYF; cdr3_nt: TGTGCCAGCATCCCCGGAGCAGGGGCGGGAAACACCATATATTTT
d_call: TRBD1; clone_size: few; v_call: TRBV6-6; j_call: TRBJ1-2; cdr3_length: 15; cdr3_aa: CASSYRGTGYNGYTF; cdr3_nt: TGTGCCAGCAGTTACCGCGGGACAGGGTACAATGGCTACACCTTC
d_call: TRBD1; clone_size: few; v_call: TRBV6-6; j_call: TRBJ2-5; cdr3_length: 13; cdr3_aa: CASRQGVGETQYF; cdr3_nt: TGTGCCAGCAGACAGGGGGTGGGGGAGACCCAGTACTTC
d_call: .; clone_size: few; v_call: TRBV7-2; j_call: TRBJ2-2; cdr3_length: 11; cdr3_aa: CASSFLGELFF; cdr3_nt: TGTGCCAGCAGCTTCCTCGGGGAGCTGTTTTTT
d_call: .; clone_size: .; v_call: TRBV7-9; j_call: TRBJ1-2; cdr3_length: 14; cdr3_aa: CASSLAAVNYGYTF; cdr3_nt: TGTGCCAGCAGCTTAGCGGCAGTTAACTATGGCTACACCTTC
d_call: .; clone_size: .; v_call: TRBV29-1; j_call: TRBJ1-4; cdr3_length: 13; cdr3_aa: CSVRGSRIEKLFF; cdr3_nt: TGCAGCGTTAGGGGCAGTCGGATAGAAAAACTGTTTTTT
d_call: TRBD1; clone_size: few; v_call: TRBV5-4; j_call: TRBJ1-2; cdr3_length: 15; cdr3_aa: CASSLVEGADYGYTF; cdr3_nt: TGTGCCAGCAGCTTGGTAGAGGGGGCGGACTATGGCTACACCTTC
d_call: .; clone_size: .; v_call: TRBV6-6; j_call: TRBJ2-1; cdr3_length: 13; cdr3_aa: CASSRQGAVEQFF; cdr3_nt: TGTGCCAGCAGTAGGCAGGGTGCGGTTGAGCAGTTCTTC
d_call: .; clone_size: .; v_call: TRBV6-5; j_call: TRBJ2-7; cdr3_length: 15; cdr3_aa: CASSYRGEGSYEQYF; cdr3_nt: TGTGCCAGCAGTTACCGCGGAGAGGGCTCCTACGAGCAGTACTTC
d_call: .; clone_size: few; v_call: TRBV7-2; j_call: TRBJ2-7; cdr3_length: 12; cdr3_aa: CASSLGGGEQYF; cdr3_nt: TGTGCCAGCAGCTTAGGGGGAGGCGAGCAGTACTTC
d_call: TRBD1; clone_size: .; v_call: TRBV6-6; j_call: TRBJ1-6; cdr3_length: 16; cdr3_aa: CASSYTGQGSNSPLHF; cdr3_nt: TGTGCCAGCAGTTACACGGGACAGGGAAGTAATTCACCCCTCCACTTT
d_call: TRBD1; clone_size: few; v_call: TRBV29-1; j_call: TRBJ2-7; cdr3_length: 14; cdr3_aa: CSVVPRDSLYEQYF; cdr3_nt: TGCAGCGTTGTGCCCCGGGACAGCCTGTACGAGCAGTACTTC
d_call: TRBD2; clone_size: .; v_call: TRBV7-9; j_call: TRBJ2-1; cdr3_length: 15; cdr3_aa: CASSRLAGGGNEQFF; cdr3_nt: TGTGCCAGCAGCCGTCTAGCGGGAGGAGGGAATGAGCAGTTCTTC
d_call: TRBD2; clone_size: few; v_call: TRBV11-3; j_call: TRBJ2-1; cdr3_length: 14; cdr3_aa: CASSLVSGGNEQFF; cdr3_nt: TGTGCCAGCAGCTTAGTTAGCGGGGGTAATGAGCAGTTCTTC
d_call: .; clone_size: .; v_call: TRBV9; j_call: TRBJ2-5; cdr3_length: 14; cdr3_aa: CASSVLSGQETQYF; cdr3_nt: TGTGCCAGCAGCGTACTGTCGGGACAAGAGACCCAGTACTTC
d_call: TRBD2; clone_size: few; v_call: TRBV11-2; j_call: TRBJ2-5; cdr3_length: 13; cdr3_aa: CASSPGGLETQYF; cdr3_nt: TGTGCCAGCAGCCCGGGGGGTCTGGAGACCCAGTACTTC
d_call: TRBD1; clone_size: .; v_call: TRBV9; j_call: TRBJ1-4; cdr3_length: 15; cdr3_aa: CASSVGTGAIEKLFF; cdr3_nt: TGTGCCAGCAGCGTGGGCACAGGGGCGATCGAAAAACTGTTTTTT
d_call: .; clone_size: few; v_call: TRBV11-2; j_call: TRBJ2-3; cdr3_length: 15; cdr3_aa: CASSLTLLPTDTQYF; cdr3_nt: TGTGCCAGCAGCTTAACTTTACTCCCCACAGATACGCAGTATTTT
d_call: .; clone_size: .; v_call: TRBV29-1; j_call: TRBJ2-1; cdr3_length: 13; cdr3_aa: CSVVPRRDNEQFF; cdr3_nt: TGCAGCGTTGTGCCTAGGAGGGACAATGAGCAGTTCTTC
d_call: .; clone_size: .; v_call: TRBV18; j_call: TRBJ1-2; cdr3_length: 14; cdr3_aa: CASSPPAGNYGYTF; cdr3_nt: TGTGCCAGCTCACCACCGGCCGGGAACTATGGCTACACCTTC
d_call: TRBD1; clone_size: few; v_call: TRBV30; j_call: TRBJ2-2; cdr3_length: 13; cdr3_aa: CAWRGQATGELFF; cdr3_nt: TGTGCCTGGAGGGGACAGGCCACCGGGGAGCTGTTTTTT
d_call: .; clone_size: .; v_call: TRBV5-1; j_call: TRBJ2-1; cdr3_length: 16; cdr3_aa: CASSLVLGFSYNEQFF; cdr3_nt: TGCGCCAGCAGCTTGGTACTCGGGTTTTCCTACAATGAGCAGTTCTTC
d_call: .; clone_size: few; v_call: TRBV4-3; j_call: TRBJ1-2; cdr3_length: 15; cdr3_aa: CASSQSTGWHGGYTF; cdr3_nt: TGCGCCAGCAGCCAATCCACAGGGTGGCACGGGGGCTACACCTTC
d_call: TRBD1; clone_size: few; v_call: TRBV7-2; j_call: TRBJ1-2; cdr3_length: 15; cdr3_aa: CASSPSWDRGYGYTF; cdr3_nt: TGTGCCAGCAGCCCCTCGTGGGACAGGGGTTATGGCTACACCTTC
d_call: .; clone_size: .; v_call: TRBV6-5; j_call: TRBJ2-7; cdr3_length: 15; cdr3_aa: CASRPGDGETYEQYF; cdr3_nt: TGTGCCAGCAGACCGGGCGATGGGGAGACCTACGAGCAGTACTTC
d_call: TRBD2; clone_size: .; v_call: TRBV15; j_call: TRBJ2-5; cdr3_length: 16; cdr3_aa: CATSTPASGNGETQYF; cdr3_nt: TGTGCCACCAGCACCCCGGCTAGCGGTAATGGGGAGACCCAGTACTTC
d_call: .; clone_size: few; v_call: TRBV6-5; j_call: TRBJ2-3; cdr3_length: 14; cdr3_aa: CASSLAMGTDTQYF; cdr3_nt: TGTGCCAGCAGCCTTGCTATGGGCACAGATACGCAGTATTTT
d_call: TRBD1; clone_size: few; v_call: TRBV4-3; j_call: TRBJ2-3; cdr3_length: 16; cdr3_aa: CASSQAAGQVTDTQYF; cdr3_nt: TGCGCCAGCAGCCAAGCCGCGGGACAGGTTACAGATACGCAGTATTTT
d_call: TRBD1; clone_size: few; v_call: TRBV29-1; j_call: TRBJ2-5; cdr3_length: 13; cdr3_aa: CSVRTGISETQYF; cdr3_nt: TGCAGCGTCCGGACAGGGATATCGGAGACCCAGTACTTC
d_call: TRBD1; clone_size: few; v_call: TRBV29-1; j_call: TRBJ2-1; cdr3_length: 15; cdr3_aa: CSLQPQGAQWNEQFF; cdr3_nt: TGCAGCTTACAACCTCAGGGGGCGCAATGGAATGAGCAGTTCTTC
d_call: .; clone_size: few; v_call: TRBV7-9; j_call: TRBJ1-2; cdr3_length: 12; cdr3_aa: CASSPNLRGYTF; cdr3_nt: TGTGCCAGCAGCCCCAACCTTCGGGGCTACACCTTC
d_call: .; clone_size: few; v_call: TRBV27; j_call: TRBJ2-3; cdr3_length: 14; cdr3_aa: CASSLRGATDTQYF; cdr3_nt: TGTGCCAGCAGTTTACGGGGGGCCACAGATACGCAGTATTTT
d_call: .; clone_size: few; v_call: TRBV2; j_call: TRBJ2-3; cdr3_length: 14; cdr3_aa: CALRGDSSTDTQYF; cdr3_nt: TGTGCCCTCAGGGGAGATTCTAGCACAGATACGCAGTATTTT
d_call: .; clone_size: .; v_call: TRBV29-1; j_call: TRBJ1-1; cdr3_length: 13; cdr3_aa: CSTDQGTNTEAFF; cdr3_nt: TGCAGCACCGACCAGGGAACGAACACTGAAGCTTTCTTT
d_call: .; clone_size: few; v_call: TRBV19; j_call: TRBJ1-1; cdr3_length: 13; cdr3_aa: CASSIFRPTEAFF; cdr3_nt: TGTGCCAGTAGTATTTTCCGTCCCACTGAAGCTTTCTTT
d_call: TRBD2; clone_size: .; v_call: TRBV27; j_call: TRBJ2-1; cdr3_length: 15; cdr3_aa: CASSSGLAGYNEQFF; cdr3_nt: TGTGCCAGCAGCTCTGGACTAGCGGGATACAATGAGCAGTTCTTC
d_call: TRBD1; clone_size: few; v_call: TRBV9; j_call: TRBJ1-1; cdr3_length: 14; cdr3_aa: CASSGGQGHTEAFF; cdr3_nt: TGTGCCAGCAGCGGCGGACAGGGACACACTGAAGCTTTCTTT